This is a list of T cell receptor beta chains from one sample in a study of blood T cell repertoires in COVID-19. The method was immunoSEQ multiplex PCR; TCRdb's version includes in-frame clones alone and lacks a portion of them. The sample contains hundreds of thousands of clones, about 86% of which appear only once. The sequenced sample was peripheral blood. The receptors derive from a woman aged 60-75 years with COVID-19, enrolled during active disease. CDR3s include the opening cysteine and the closing phenylalanine or tryptophan. Fields, in order: CDR3 DNA, CDR3 protein, clone size, D gene, J gene, CDR3 length, V gene. The D gene is left open where the match is weak. A row's size may be missing; if present it is once, few, many or a size class.

TGTGCCAGCAGTTCCCGTAAGGGGGCGGGGGAGCAGTACTTC CASSSRKGAGEQYF many - TRBJ2-7 14 TRBV6-5
TGTGCCAGCAGCTCCCCAAATGATCCCAGGGGCTACACCTTC CASSSPNDPRGYTF - - TRBJ1-2 14 TRBV5-4
TGTGCCTGGAGTGTAAAGGGGGTAGGGGACAATCAGCCCCAGCATTTT CAWSVKGVGDNQPQHF - - TRBJ1-5 16 TRBV30
TGTGCCAGCTCACCACCCCAGGGGGCAGTGTACGAGCAGTACTTC CASSPPQGAVYEQYF - TRBD1 TRBJ2-7 15 TRBV18
TGCGCCAGCAGCTTAAGGGGGCTCGGGTCTGGAAACACCATATATTTT CASSLRGLGSGNTIYF - TRBD1 TRBJ1-3 16 TRBV5-1
TGTGCCAGTCTAGCGGGGGGGAGGGAGACCCAGTACTTC CASLAGGRETQYF once TRBD2 TRBJ2-5 13 TRBV3-1/TRBV3-2
TGTGCCAGCAGTGCCCTGGCGGCAGCCAATTCACCCCTCCACTTT CASSALAAANSPLHF - - TRBJ1-6 15 TRBV25-1
TGTGCCAGCAGCCAGCGGGGGTCCCACTACAATGAGCAGTTCTTC CASSQRGSHYNEQFF - TRBD2 TRBJ2-1 15 TRBV2
TGTGCCAGCAGTCCACAGGGGTCGTCCTCCGAGCAGTACTTC CASSPQGSSSEQYF - TRBD1 TRBJ2-7 14 TRBV2
TGCGCCAGCAGCTTGGAGGTGACAGGGTCGGTAGTGTACGAGCAGTACTTC CASSLEVTGSVVYEQYF - TRBD1 TRBJ2-7 17 TRBV5-1
TGTGCCAGCTCACGACAGGGGGAGAACACTGAAGCTTTCTTT CASSRQGENTEAFF few TRBD1 TRBJ1-1 14 TRBV18
TGCGCCAGTATTTTAGCGTCCACCGGGGAGCTGTTTTTT CASILASTGELFF - - TRBJ2-2 13 TRBV10-2
TGTGCCAGCAGCCAAGATTTTGCCTTAACAGGGCAAGAGACCCAGTACTTC CASSQDFALTGQETQYF - - TRBJ2-5 17 TRBV14
TGTGCCAGTAGTATAGTGGAGAATCAGCCCCAGCATTTT CASSIVENQPQHF few - TRBJ1-5 13 TRBV19
TGTGCCAGCAGCGTACACGGGGGGGGTGTCCCGTTAGGCACCGGGGAGCTGTTTTTT CASSVHGGGVPLGTGELFF - TRBD2 TRBJ2-2 19 TRBV9
TGTGCCAGCAGCTTACGCGGGCGGGACACCGGGGAGCTGTTTTTT CASSLRGRDTGELFF - - TRBJ2-2 15 TRBV7-2
TGTGCCAGCAGAGTGATAGGGGCAGCCACCTACGAGCAGTACTTC CASRVIGAATYEQYF - - TRBJ2-7 15 TRBV6-5
TGTGCCAGCAGCCAAGATAACGCTAGCGGGGGGCACCCCACCGGTGAGCAGTTCTTC CASSQDNASGGHPTGEQFF - TRBD2 TRBJ2-1 19 TRBV4-2
TGTGCCAGCAGCCAAGGTCGCTCCCGGGGTCAGCCCCAGCATTTT CASSQGRSRGQPQHF - - TRBJ1-5 15 TRBV3-1/TRBV3-2
TGTGCCAGCAGTTACCAATTGCAGGCCTATAATTCACCCCTCCACTTT CASSYQLQAYNSPLHF - - TRBJ1-6 16 TRBV6-5
TGTGCCAGCTCGCTCTGGAGAGGGGGTGACACTGAAGCTTTCTTT CASSLWRGGDTEAFF - - TRBJ1-1 15 TRBV18
TGTGCCAGCAACAGGCAAGCGGGGACCTACAATGAGCAGTTCTTC CASNRQAGTYNEQFF - TRBD2 TRBJ2-1 15 TRBV9
TGCAGTGCTAGACCGGTGGAAAAACTGTTTTTT CSARPVEKLFF - - TRBJ1-4 11 TRBV20-1
TGTGCCAGCGGGGGGACAGGCCTTAACTATGGCTACACCTTC CASGGTGLNYGYTF - TRBD1 TRBJ1-2 14 TRBV5-4
TGTGCCAGCACGGGACAGGGGGCTGCTACCGGGGAGCTGTTTTTT CASTGQGAATGELFF - TRBD1 TRBJ2-2 15 TRBV5-4
TGTGCCAGATGGGAGGGTATTAACTATGGCTACACCTTC CARWEGINYGYTF - - TRBJ1-2 13 TRBV2
TGTGCCAGTAAGGGGCAGCAAGAGACCCAGTACTTC CASKGQQETQYF - - TRBJ2-5 12 TRBV19
TGTGCCAGCAGCCCCGACAGGGTTAGGACAGATACGCAGTATTTT CASSPDRVRTDTQYF few TRBD1 TRBJ2-3 15 TRBV3-1/TRBV3-2
TGTGCCAGCAGCCGGGGGGGGCGAGAGACCCAGTACTTC CASSRGGRETQYF few TRBD2 TRBJ2-5 13 TRBV5-6
TGTGCCAGCAGCCGGGGACTAGCGGGAGTATCCTACGAGCAGTACTTC CASSRGLAGVSYEQYF - TRBD2 TRBJ2-7 16 TRBV5-5
TGTGCCAGCAGCTTAGGTGGCCAGCCCCAGCATTTT CASSLGGQPQHF - - TRBJ1-5 12 TRBV11-2
TGTGCCAGCAGCGACAGGGGGCTCAATTCACCCCTCCACTTT CASSDRGLNSPLHF - TRBD1 TRBJ1-6 14 TRBV9
TGTGCCAGCATCGCATCACCTATCGGGGGAGCCAAAAACATTCAGTACTTC CASIASPIGGAKNIQYF - - TRBJ2-4 17 TRBV2
TGTGCCAGCAGCCCAAGTGGGGGGGGGACGAGCTCCTACGAGCAGTACTTC CASSPSGGGTSSYEQYF - TRBD2 TRBJ2-7 17 TRBV7-8
TGCGCCAGCAGCGGGGGGACGGACGACTCGGTGCCTGAAGCTTTCTTT CASSGGTDDSVPEAFF - - TRBJ1-1 16 TRBV5-1
TGTGCCACCAGCAACGGGGGGCAGAAGTACTTC CATSNGGQKYF - - TRBJ2-7 11 TRBV15
TGTGCCAGCAGTTTACAGGGGGACACTGAAGCTTTCTTT CASSLQGDTEAFF - TRBD1 TRBJ1-1 13 TRBV12-3/TRBV12-4
TGTGCCATCAGTCCCGCCGGGACAAACACTGAAGCTTTCTTT CAISPAGTNTEAFF - - TRBJ1-1 14 TRBV10-3
TGTGCCAGCAGCCAAGAGTCTTCGGGCACTGAAGCTTTCTTT CASSQESSGTEAFF - - TRBJ1-1 14 TRBV3-1/TRBV3-2
TGTGCCAGCAGCTTCGGGACTATTGTTGGCCTCTCCTACGAGCAGTACTTC CASSFGTIVGLSYEQYF once TRBD2 TRBJ2-7 17 TRBV5-6
TGTGCCAGCAGCTTAGCGGGGGGGGTACGGTCACCCCTCCACTTT CASSLAGGVRSPLHF - - TRBJ1-6 15 TRBV7-2
TGTGCCAGTAGAACCGCGGGGGGGCCGGGGGATACGCAGTATTTT CASRTAGGPGDTQYF - TRBD2 TRBJ2-3 15 TRBV19
TGTGCCAGCAGCTGGACAGGGTCCGGGGAGCTGTTTTTT CASSWTGSGELFF - TRBD1 TRBJ2-2 13 TRBV5-6
TGTGCCAGCAGTTGGGGGCGGACATCAAGTGAAGCTTTCTTT CASSWGRTSSEAFF - - TRBJ1-1 14 TRBV11-1
TGTGCCAGCAGTCCACAGCTACAGAACACTGAAGCTTTCTTT CASSPQLQNTEAFF - - TRBJ1-1 14 TRBV6-5
TGTGCCAGCAGCGACGTTTACAGGGGGTCCTTTAACGAGCAGTACTTC CASSDVYRGSFNEQYF - TRBD1 TRBJ2-7 16 TRBV5-6
TGCGCCAGCAGCGCAGACAGGGGGGGTCAGCCCCAGCATTTT CASSADRGGQPQHF - TRBD1 TRBJ1-5 14 TRBV5-1
TGTGCCAGCAGCCCCTTTGGACTAGCGGAATACTACAATGAGCAGTTCTTC CASSPFGLAEYYNEQFF - TRBD2 TRBJ2-1 17 TRBV28
TGCGCCAGCAGCCACCCGCCCAGCGGGGGGCAAGAGACCCAGTACTTC CASSHPPSGGQETQYF - TRBD2 TRBJ2-5 16 TRBV5-1
TGTGCCAGCAGCCCCATTGGACAGGACTATGGCTACACCTTC CASSPIGQDYGYTF - TRBD1 TRBJ1-2 14 TRBV5-4
TGTGCCAGCAGCCCGTCGCGTGAGCAGTACTTC CASSPSREQYF - - TRBJ2-7 11 TRBV7-9
TGTGCCATCAGTGACGACAGGGGGCATAGCAATCAGCCCCAGCATTTT CAISDDRGHSNQPQHF - TRBD1 TRBJ1-5 16 TRBV10-3
TGTGCCAGCAGCCAGGACACGCGCTATGGCTACACCTTC CASSQDTRYGYTF - - TRBJ1-2 13 TRBV12-3/TRBV12-4
TGTGCCAGCTCCCTAAATCGGGCAGGGGTGGAGACCCAGTACTTC CASSLNRAGVETQYF - - TRBJ2-5 15 TRBV7-9
TGTGCCAGCAGCGACCGACAGGGTGGGGGCTACACCTTC CASSDRQGGGYTF once TRBD1 TRBJ1-2 13 TRBV28
TGCGCCAGCAGTCATGCGGGGGCCTACGAGCAGTACTTC CASSHAGAYEQYF - TRBD2 TRBJ2-7 13 TRBV10-2
TGTGCCAGCAGCTTTGGGGGCCCCACAGATACGCAGTATTTT CASSFGGPTDTQYF - - TRBJ2-3 14 TRBV13
TGTGCCAGCAGCTTTAGCGGGGGGGCGGACGAGCAGTACTTC CASSFSGGADEQYF - TRBD2 TRBJ2-7 14 TRBV7-2
TGTGCCAGCAGCCCCTCCCTCGGGGGGCCCCAGCATTTT CASSPSLGGPQHF few - TRBJ1-5 13 TRBV3-1/TRBV3-2
TGTGCCAGCACCGTGTCCGAGAGGTACAATGAGCAGTTCTTC CASTVSERYNEQFF - - TRBJ2-1 14 TRBV7-9